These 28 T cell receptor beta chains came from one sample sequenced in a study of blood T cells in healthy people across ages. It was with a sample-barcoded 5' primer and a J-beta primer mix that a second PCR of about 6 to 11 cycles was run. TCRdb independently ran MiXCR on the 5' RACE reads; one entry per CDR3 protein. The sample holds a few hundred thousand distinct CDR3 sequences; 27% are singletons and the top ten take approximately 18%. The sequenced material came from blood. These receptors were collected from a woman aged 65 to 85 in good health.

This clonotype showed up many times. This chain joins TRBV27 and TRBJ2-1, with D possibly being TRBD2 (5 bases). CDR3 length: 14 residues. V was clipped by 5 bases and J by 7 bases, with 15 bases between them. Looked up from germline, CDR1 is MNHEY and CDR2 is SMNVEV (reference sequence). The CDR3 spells CASSPIRTRNEQFF. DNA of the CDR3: TGTGCCAGCAGTCCCATACGTACTAGAAATGAGCAGTTCTTC.

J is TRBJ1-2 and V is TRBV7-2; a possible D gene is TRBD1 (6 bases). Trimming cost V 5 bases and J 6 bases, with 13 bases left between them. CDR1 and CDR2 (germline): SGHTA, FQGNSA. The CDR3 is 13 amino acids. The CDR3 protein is CASSIDRRNGYTF. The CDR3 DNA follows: TGTGCCAGCAGCATAGACAGGAGGAATGGCTACACCTTC.

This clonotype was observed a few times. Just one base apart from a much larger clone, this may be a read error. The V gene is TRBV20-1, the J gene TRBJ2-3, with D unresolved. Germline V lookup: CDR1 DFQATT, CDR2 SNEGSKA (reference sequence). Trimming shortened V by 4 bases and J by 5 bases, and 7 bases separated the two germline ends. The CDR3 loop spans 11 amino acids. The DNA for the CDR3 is TGCAGTGCTACCTGGGAAGATACGCAGTATTTT. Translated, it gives CSATWEDTQYF.

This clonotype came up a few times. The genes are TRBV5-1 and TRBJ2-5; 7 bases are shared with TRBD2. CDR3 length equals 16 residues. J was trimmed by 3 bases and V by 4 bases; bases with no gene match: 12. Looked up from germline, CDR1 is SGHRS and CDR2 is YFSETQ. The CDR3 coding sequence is TGCGCCAGCAGCCACTCACCCGGGACTATAAAAGAGACCCAGTACTTC. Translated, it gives CASSHSPGTIKETQYF.

CDR3 nucleotides: TGTGCCAGCGACGGCTTGAGAGGCTACGAGCAGTACTTC. As protein: CASDGLRGYEQYF. V gene TRBV19 combines with J gene TRBJ2-5; D gene uncertain. The J call is doubtful: the DNA matches TRBJ2-7 better. CDR1 LNHDA and CDR2 SQIVND come from the germline V gene (reference sequence). The CDR3 is made up of 13 amino acids.

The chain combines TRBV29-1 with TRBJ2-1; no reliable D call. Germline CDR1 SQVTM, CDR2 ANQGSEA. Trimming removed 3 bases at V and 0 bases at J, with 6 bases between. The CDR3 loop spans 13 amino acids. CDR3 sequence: CSVDRSSYNEQFF. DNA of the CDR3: TGCAGCGTTGATCGCAGCTCCTACAATGAGCAGTTCTTC.

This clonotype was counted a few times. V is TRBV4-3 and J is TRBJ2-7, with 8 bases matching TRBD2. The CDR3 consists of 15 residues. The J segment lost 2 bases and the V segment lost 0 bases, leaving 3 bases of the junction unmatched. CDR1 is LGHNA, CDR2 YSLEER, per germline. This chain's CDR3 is CASSQDSGATYEQYF. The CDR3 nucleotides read TGCGCCAGCAGCCAAGATAGCGGGGCAACCTACGAGCAGTACTTC.

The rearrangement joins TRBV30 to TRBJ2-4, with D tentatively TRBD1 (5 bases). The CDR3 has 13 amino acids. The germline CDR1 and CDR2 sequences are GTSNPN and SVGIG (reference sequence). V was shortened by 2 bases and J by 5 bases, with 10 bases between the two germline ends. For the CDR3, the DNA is TGTGCCTGGAGTCAAGGGGCTCAAAACATTCAGTACTTC. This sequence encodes CAWSQGAQNIQYF.

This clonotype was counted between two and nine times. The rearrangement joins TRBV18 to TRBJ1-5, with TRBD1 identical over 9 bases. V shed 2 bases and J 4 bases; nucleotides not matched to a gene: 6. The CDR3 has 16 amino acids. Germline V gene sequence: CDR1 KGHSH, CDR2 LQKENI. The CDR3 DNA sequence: TGTGCCAGCTCACCAAGGGGGACAGGGCCAAATCAGCCCCAGCATTTT. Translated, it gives CASSPRGTGPNQPQHF.

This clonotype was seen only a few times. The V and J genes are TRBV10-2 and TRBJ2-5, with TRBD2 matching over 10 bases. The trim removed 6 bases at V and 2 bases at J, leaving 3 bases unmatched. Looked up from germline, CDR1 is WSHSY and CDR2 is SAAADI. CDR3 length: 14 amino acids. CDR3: CASRPLAGQETQYF. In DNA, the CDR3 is TGCGCCAGCAGACCACTAGCGGGGCAAGAGACCCAGTACTTC.

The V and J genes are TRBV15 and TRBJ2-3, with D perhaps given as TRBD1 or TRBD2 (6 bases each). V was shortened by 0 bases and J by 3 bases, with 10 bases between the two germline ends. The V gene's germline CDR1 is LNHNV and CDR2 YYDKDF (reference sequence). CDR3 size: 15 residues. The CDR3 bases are TGTGCCACCAGCAGAGAACGGGGGCTTACAGATACGCAGTATTTT. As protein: CATSRERGLTDTQYF.

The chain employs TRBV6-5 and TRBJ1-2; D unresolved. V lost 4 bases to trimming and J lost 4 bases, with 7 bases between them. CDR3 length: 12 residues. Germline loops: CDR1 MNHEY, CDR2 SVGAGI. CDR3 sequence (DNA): TGTGCCAGCAGTTCCCTCACCTATGGCTACACCTTC. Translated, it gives CASSSLTYGYTF.

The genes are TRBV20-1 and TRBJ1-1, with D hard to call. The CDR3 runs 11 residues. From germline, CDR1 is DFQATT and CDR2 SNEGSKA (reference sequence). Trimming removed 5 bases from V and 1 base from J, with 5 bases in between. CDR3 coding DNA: TGCAGTGCTTGGGCGAACACTGAAGCTTTCTTT. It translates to CSAWANTEAFF.

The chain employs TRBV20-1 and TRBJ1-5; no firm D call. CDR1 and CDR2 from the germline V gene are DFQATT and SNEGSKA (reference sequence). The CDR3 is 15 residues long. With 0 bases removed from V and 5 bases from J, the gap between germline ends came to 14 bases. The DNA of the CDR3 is TGCAGTGCTAGAGATTCGACCGCAGCTTATCAGCCCCAGCATTTT. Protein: CSARDSTAAYQPQHF.

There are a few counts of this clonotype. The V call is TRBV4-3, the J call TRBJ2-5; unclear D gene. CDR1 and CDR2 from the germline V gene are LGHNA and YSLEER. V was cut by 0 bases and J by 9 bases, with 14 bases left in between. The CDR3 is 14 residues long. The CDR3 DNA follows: TGCGCCAGCAGCCAAGAAGCAAATTCACCGGCCCAGTACTTC. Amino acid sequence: CASSQEANSPAQYF.

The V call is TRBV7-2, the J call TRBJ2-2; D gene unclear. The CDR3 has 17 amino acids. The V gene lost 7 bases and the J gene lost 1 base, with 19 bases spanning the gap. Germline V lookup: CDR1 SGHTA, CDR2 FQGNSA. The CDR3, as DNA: TGTGCCAGCACCTCATCGGCTTTGAAGGGGAACACCGGGGAGCTGTTTTTT. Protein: CASTSSALKGNTGELFF.

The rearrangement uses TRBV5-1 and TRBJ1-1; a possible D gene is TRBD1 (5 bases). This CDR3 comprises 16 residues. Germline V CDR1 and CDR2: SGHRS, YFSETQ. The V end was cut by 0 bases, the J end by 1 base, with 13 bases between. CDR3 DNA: TGCGCCAGCAGCTTGGATGGGACGGGAGGGAACACTGAAGCTTTCTTT. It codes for CASSLDGTGGNTEAFF.

As DNA, the CDR3 is TGTGCCAGCAGTGAAACCCCACTAAACACTGAAGCTTTCTTT. This sequence encodes CASSETPLNTEAFF. The rearrangement joins TRBV2 to TRBJ1-1; D gene uncertain. Per the germline V gene, CDR1 is SNHLY and CDR2 is FYNNEI. The CDR3 totals 14 residues. V was clipped by 2 bases and J by 2 bases, with 9 bases between them.

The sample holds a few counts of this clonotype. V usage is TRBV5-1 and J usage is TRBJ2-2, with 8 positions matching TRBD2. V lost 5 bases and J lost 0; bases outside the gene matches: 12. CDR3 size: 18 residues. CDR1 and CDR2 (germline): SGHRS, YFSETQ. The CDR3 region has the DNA TGCGCCAGCAGATACAGCGGACTAGCCTTATCGAACACCGGGGAGCTGTTTTTT. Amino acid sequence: CASRYSGLALSNTGELFF.

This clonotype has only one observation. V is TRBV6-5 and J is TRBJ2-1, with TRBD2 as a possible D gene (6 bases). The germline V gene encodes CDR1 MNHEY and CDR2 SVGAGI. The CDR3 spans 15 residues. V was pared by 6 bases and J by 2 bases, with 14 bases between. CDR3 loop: CASRNPGGTYNEQFF. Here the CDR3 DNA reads TGTGCCAGCAGGAACCCCGGGGGAACCTACAATGAGCAGTTCTTC.

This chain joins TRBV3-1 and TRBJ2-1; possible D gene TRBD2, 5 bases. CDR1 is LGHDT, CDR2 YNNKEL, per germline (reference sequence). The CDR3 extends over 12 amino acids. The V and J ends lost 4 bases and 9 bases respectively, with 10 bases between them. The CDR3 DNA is TGTGCCAGCAGCCGCGGTGCGGGTGAGCAGTTCTTC. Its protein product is CASSRGAGEQFF.

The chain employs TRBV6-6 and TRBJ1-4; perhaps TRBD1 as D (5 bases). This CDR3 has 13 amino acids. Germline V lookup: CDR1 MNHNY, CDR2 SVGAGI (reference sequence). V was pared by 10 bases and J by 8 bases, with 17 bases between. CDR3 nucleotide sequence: TGTGCCACGCGGTCTGGGGGAGAAGAAAAACTGTTTTTT. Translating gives CATRSGGEEKLFF.

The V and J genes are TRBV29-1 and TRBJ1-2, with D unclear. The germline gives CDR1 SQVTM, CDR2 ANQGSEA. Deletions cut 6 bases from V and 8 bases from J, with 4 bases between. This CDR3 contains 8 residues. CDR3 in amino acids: CSVSGYTF. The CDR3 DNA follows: TGCAGCGTCTCGGGCTACACCTTC.

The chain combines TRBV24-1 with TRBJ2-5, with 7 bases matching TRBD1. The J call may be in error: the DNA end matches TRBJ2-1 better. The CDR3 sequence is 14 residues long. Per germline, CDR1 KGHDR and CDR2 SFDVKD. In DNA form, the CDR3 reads TGTGCCACCAGTGATTTTACAGGGGACGGTGAGCAGTTCTTC. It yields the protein CATSDFTGDGEQFF.

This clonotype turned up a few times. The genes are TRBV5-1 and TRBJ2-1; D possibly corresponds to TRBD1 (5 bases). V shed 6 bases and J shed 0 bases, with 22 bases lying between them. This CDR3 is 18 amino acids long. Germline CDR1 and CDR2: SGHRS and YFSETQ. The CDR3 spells CASTLRALLISSYNEQFF. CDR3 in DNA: TGCGCCAGCACCCTCAGGGCGCTCCTTATAAGCTCCTACAATGAGCAGTTCTTC.

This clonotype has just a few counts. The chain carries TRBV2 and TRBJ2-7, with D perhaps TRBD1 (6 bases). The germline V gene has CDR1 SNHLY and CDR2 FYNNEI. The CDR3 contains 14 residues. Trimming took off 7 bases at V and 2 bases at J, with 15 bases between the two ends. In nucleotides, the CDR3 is TGTGCCAGCACCAACGACAGGTTCGCCTACGAGCAGTACTTC. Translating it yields CASTNDRFAYEQYF.

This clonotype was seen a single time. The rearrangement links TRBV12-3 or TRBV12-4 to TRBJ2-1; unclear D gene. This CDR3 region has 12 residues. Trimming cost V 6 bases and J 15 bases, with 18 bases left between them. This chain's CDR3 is CASSPTTRVRFF. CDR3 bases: TGTGCCAGCAGCCCTACTACTCGCGTACGGTTCTTC.

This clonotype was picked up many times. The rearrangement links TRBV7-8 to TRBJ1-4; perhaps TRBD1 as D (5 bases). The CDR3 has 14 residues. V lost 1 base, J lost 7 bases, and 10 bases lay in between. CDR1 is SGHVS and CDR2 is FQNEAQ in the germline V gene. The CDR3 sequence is CASSLGGIGEKLFF. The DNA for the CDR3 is TGTGCCAGCAGCTTAGGGGGGATAGGTGAAAAACTGTTTTTT.